Presented here are 26 T cell receptor beta chains from one specimen sequenced in a study of cytomegalovirus exposure and HLA in healthy donors. The PCR made use of 60 Vbeta and 13 Jbeta primers. Only in-frame clones appear in the TCRdb table, and some are missing; sequencing was by immunoSEQ multiplex PCR. The table lists more than 100,000 clones, around four fifths of them singletons. The source material was PBMCs. The source of these receptors is a woman in her forties or fifties in good health and CMV-seropositive.

This clone was seen once. The chain links TRBV5-6 to TRBJ2-1; 9 positions agree with TRBD1. The CDR3 is 14 amino acids. Unmatched junction bases numbered 7, after V lost 0 bases and J lost 12 bases. Germline CDR1 reads SGHDT; CDR2 reads YYEEEE. The CDR3: CASSLAGTGTGQFF. Written as DNA, the CDR3 is TGTGCCAGCAGCTTGGCCGGGACAGGGACTGGGCAGTTCTTC.

This sequence joins TRBV7-9 and TRBJ1-2, with D uncertain. With 3 bases removed from V and 4 bases from J, the gap between germline ends came to 12 bases. CDR1 is SEHNR, CDR2 FQNEAQ, per germline (reference sequence). CDR3 size: 14 residues. CDR3 in amino acids: CASSFSVASYGYTF. The CDR3 DNA is TGTGCCAGCAGCTTCTCAGTAGCCTCCTATGGCTACACCTTC.

This sequence joins TRBV6-1 and TRBJ1-1, with D unresolved. The germline gives CDR1 MNHNS, CDR2 SASEGT. The V and J ends lost 6 bases and 0 bases respectively, with 8 bases between them. This CDR3 is 13 amino acids long. CDR3 residues: CASRIGVNTEAFF. The CDR3 nucleotides are TGTGCCAGCAGAATCGGAGTGAACACTGAAGCTTTCTTT.

J is TRBJ2-3 and V is TRBV6-5; tentative D call: TRBD1 (6 bases). The CDR3 runs to 14 residues. Per the germline V gene, CDR1 is MNHEY and CDR2 is SVGAGI. Trimming cost V 0 bases and J 3 bases, with 7 bases left between them. CDR3 sequence: CASSYSRGTDTQYF. The CDR3 DNA reads as TGTGCCAGCAGTTACTCGAGGGGGACAGATACGCAGTATTTT.

The V and J genes are TRBV5-6 and TRBJ1-4, with unresolved D. Germline lookup yields CDR1 SGHDT and CDR2 YYEEEE. Trimming left V 4 bases short and J 12 bases short, with 22 bases between. This CDR3 has 15 amino acids. The DNA of the CDR3 is TGTGCCAGCAGCGCCGGAACAGATTTCTCCGAGCAACTGTTTTTT. Translating gives CASSAGTDFSEQLFF.

This sequence joins TRBV20-1 and TRBJ1-1; D is perhaps TRBD1 (6 bases). The CDR3 extends over 11 amino acids. CDR1 DFQATT and CDR2 SNEGSKA come from the germline V gene (reference sequence). The germline V and J ends were trimmed by 4 bases and 6 bases, with 9 bases remaining between them. The CDR3 loop is CSAKQGPEAFF. The CDR3 DNA sequence: TGCAGTGCTAAACAGGGCCCTGAAGCTTTCTTT.

This clone has just a few counts. This chain links TRBV5-1 with TRBJ2-5; D might be TRBD1 (6 bases). The V gene lost 2 bases and the J gene lost 1 base, with 6 bases spanning the gap. Germline CDR1 SGHRS, CDR2 YFSETQ. The CDR3 has 13 residues. CDR3 loop: CASSLQGQETQYF. The CDR3 DNA follows: TGCGCCAGCAGCTTACAGGGCCAAGAGACCCAGTACTTC.

This rearrangement joins TRBV25-1 to TRBJ1-1, with unresolved D. This CDR3 has 13 residues. Trimming pared 4 bases from V and 10 bases from J, leaving 16 bases between. Germline CDR1 and CDR2: MGHDK and SYGVNS. The CDR3 sequence: CASSAAGVKGAFF. The CDR3 DNA reads TGTGCCAGCAGTGCAGCCGGGGTGAAGGGAGCTTTCTTT. Looking up the rest from reference TRBV25-1 and TRBJ1-1 gives the full variable domain: EADIYQTPRYLVIGTGKKITLECSQTMGHDKMYWYQQDPGMELHLIHYSYGVNSTEKGDLSSESTVSRIRTEHFPLTLESARPSHTSQYLCASSAAGVKGAFFGQGTRLTVV.

This rearrangement joins TRBV29-1 to TRBJ1-4; D may be TRBD1 (5 bases). The germline V gene encodes CDR1 SQVTM and CDR2 ANQGSEA. The CDR3 spans 12 residues. The V end was cut by 5 bases, the J end by 8 bases, with 12 bases between. The CDR3 is CSVHDGGEKLFF. CDR3 coding DNA: TGCAGCGTTCACGACGGGGGGGAAAAACTGTTTTTT. The variable domain in full, completed from reference TRBV29-1 and TRBJ1-4, reads SAVISQKPSRDICQRGTSLTIQCQVDSQVTMMFWYRQQPGQSLTLIATANQGSEATYESGFVIDKFPISRPNLTFSTLTVSNMSPEDSSIYLCSVHDGGEKLFFGSGTQLSVL.

The V gene is TRBV27, the J gene TRBJ1-2, with a tentative D call TRBD1 (5 bases). V was pared by 8 bases and J by 2 bases, with 15 bases between. The CDR3 sequence is 14 residues long. Per germline, CDR1 MNHEY and CDR2 SMNVEV (reference sequence). The CDR3 loop is CASGKGQGNYGYTF. CDR3 DNA: TGTGCCAGCGGGAAGGGGCAGGGAAACTATGGCTACACCTTC.

The V call is TRBV5-1, the J call TRBJ2-1, with a tentative D call TRBD1 (6 bases). The germline V gene encodes CDR1 SGHRS and CDR2 YFSETQ. The CDR3 consists of 14 residues. Trimming removed 7 bases at V and 10 bases at J, with 21 bases between. CDR3 bases: TGCGCCAGCGGCCCCGGGACATCCCAAGGGGAGCAGTTCTTC. This gives the protein CASGPGTSQGEQFF.

The V call is TRBV30, the J call TRBJ2-2; a weak D match, TRBD2 (6 bases). The CDR3 contains 14 residues. Germline CDR1 reads GTSNPN; CDR2 reads SVGIG (reference sequence). Trimming removed 0 bases from V and 5 bases from J, with 10 bases in between. The CDR3 is CAWSVFGSTGELFF. DNA for the CDR3: TGTGCCTGGAGTGTCTTCGGGAGTACCGGGGAGCTGTTTTTT.

V and J are TRBV6-5 and TRBJ1-2, with D possibly being TRBD1 (6 bases). Trimming took off 2 bases at V and 3 bases at J, with 10 bases between the two ends. Germline V gives CDR1 MNHEY, CDR2 SVGAGI. CDR3 length: 14 amino acids. The CDR3 bases are TGTGCCAGCAGTTACGCAGGGGATCACTATGGCTACACCTTC. This translates into CASSYAGDHYGYTF.

Only one count was recorded for this clone. The V and J genes are TRBV30 and TRBJ1-6, with 11 nucleotides matching TRBD1. V shed 2 bases and J 10 bases; nucleotides not matched to a gene: 13. CDR1 and CDR2 (germline): GTSNPN, SVGIG (reference sequence). The CDR3 contains 17 residues. The CDR3 sequence: CAWSSFRVRTGGSPLHF. DNA for the CDR3: TGTGCCTGGAGTTCCTTCCGCGTTCGGACAGGGGGCTCACCCCTCCACTTT.

This clone showed up just once. The chain recombines TRBV5-1 with TRBJ2-2; D is unclear. Germline assignment: CDR1 SGHRS and CDR2 YFSETQ. The ends were cut back, 0 bases at V and 4 bases at J, with 13 bases in the middle. The CDR3 length is 16 residues. For the CDR3, the DNA is TGCGCCAGCAGCTTGGAAAGTGCCCTCGGCACCGGGGAGCTGTTTTTT. It yields the protein CASSLESALGTGELFF.

This chain links TRBV19 with TRBJ2-5; D unclear. The CDR3 totals 12 residues. The V end was cut by 8 bases, the J end by 2 bases, with 9 bases between. Germline V gives CDR1 LNHDA, CDR2 SQIVND (reference sequence). The CDR3 protein is CASPQPQETQYF. CDR3 bases: TGTGCCAGTCCACAGCCTCAAGAGACCCAGTACTTC.

The chain joins TRBV25-1 to TRBJ2-7; 7 nucleotides align to TRBD1. CDR1 MGHDK and CDR2 SYGVNS come from the germline V gene. CDR3 size: 14 residues. Trimming cost V 3 bases and J 2 bases; bases outside gene matches: 4. The CDR3 loop is CASSDNRGPYEQYF. CDR3 coding DNA: TGTGCCAGCAGTGATAACAGGGGTCCCTACGAGCAGTACTTC.

This chain uses TRBV19 with TRBJ1-1; D is undetermined. V was trimmed by 3 bases and J by 1 base, leaving 9 bases between them. Germline values: CDR1 LNHDA, CDR2 SQIVND (reference sequence). The CDR3 extends over 14 amino acids. As DNA, the CDR3 is TGTGCCAGTAGTATCTACAGTCCGAACACTGAAGCTTTCTTT. This translates into CASSIYSPNTEAFF.

The gene calls are TRBV27 and TRBJ2-1, with TRBD2 as a possible D gene (7 bases). This CDR3 has 14 amino acids. V lost 8 bases to trimming and J lost 5 bases, with 16 bases between them. Germline assignment: CDR1 MNHEY and CDR2 SMNVEV (reference sequence). The CDR3 loop is CASLGGGFHNEQFF. The CDR3 DNA follows: TGTGCCAGCCTGGGAGGGGGATTTCACAATGAGCAGTTCTTC.

The rearrangement links TRBV10-3 to TRBJ2-7, with 8 bases aligning to TRBD1. Trimming cost V 9 bases and J 3 bases; bases outside gene matches: 7. Germline lookup yields CDR1 ENHRY and CDR2 SYGVKD. The CDR3 totals 13 residues. DNA for the CDR3: TGTGCCATACAGGGGGATGAAGACTACGAGCAGTACTTC. This codes for CAIQGDEDYEQYF.

As DNA, the CDR3 is TGTGCCAGCAGTTCACAAAATAATTCACCCCTCCACTTT. Translated, it gives CASSSQNNSPLHF. The chain couples TRBV6-6 to TRBJ1-6; D is unresolved. Germline CDR1 and CDR2: MNHNY and SVGAGI (reference sequence). V lost 4 bases, J lost 5 bases, and 6 bases lay in between. This CDR3 comprises 13 residues.

This clone has just one count. This chain uses TRBV5-1 with TRBJ1-1; weak D call: TRBD1 (5 bases). The V and J ends lost 1 base and 4 bases respectively, with 8 bases between them. Germline V CDR1 and CDR2: SGHRS, YFSETQ. This CDR3 is 13 amino acids long. DNA of the CDR3: TGCGCCAGCAGCTTGTCGACAGCCACTGAAGCTTTCTTT. Its translation is CASSLSTATEAFF.

This chain joins TRBV14 and TRBJ2-1, with 7 positions matching TRBD1. Germline V gene sequence: CDR1 SGHDN, CDR2 FVKESK. Trimming removed 4 bases from V and 6 bases from J; junction bases left unmatched: 6. CDR3 size: 14 residues. In DNA, the CDR3 is TGTGCCAGCAGCCGGGACAGTTCGGGCAATGAGCAGTTCTTC. Translation: CASSRDSSGNEQFF.

The chain couples TRBV18 to TRBJ2-5; 7 positions match TRBD2. The CDR3 spans 14 residues. Losses at the gene ends were 3 bases for V and 1 base for J; bases not matched to a gene: 2. Germline lookup yields CDR1 KGHSH and CDR2 LQKENI. In nucleotides, the CDR3 is TGTGCCAGCTCACCTACTAGCGTCCAAGAGACCCAGTACTTC. It encodes CASSPTSVQETQYF.

This clone has a single count. V gene TRBV18 combines with J gene TRBJ2-3, with a weak D call TRBD1 (6 bases). The CDR3 length is 14 residues. Germline assignment: CDR1 KGHSH and CDR2 LQKENI. With 2 bases removed from V and 4 bases from J, the gap between germline ends came to 10 bases. The DNA of the CDR3 is TGTGCCAGCTCACCAACAGGGATGGCAGATACGCAGTATTTT. This translates into CASSPTGMADTQYF.

V is TRBV5-1 and J is TRBJ2-3; 14 bases line up with TRBD2. V shed 3 bases and J 4 bases; nucleotides not matched to a gene: 4. From germline, CDR1 is SGHRS and CDR2 YFSETQ. The CDR3 extends over 16 amino acids. The CDR3 is CASSWGLAGAADTQYF. The CDR3 DNA reads as TGCGCCAGCAGCTGGGGACTAGCGGGAGCAGCAGATACGCAGTATTTT.